The 10 T cell receptor beta chains below were found in one sample sequenced in a study of blood T cell repertoires in COVID-19. The data were produced by immunoSEQ multiplex PCR, yet TCRdb's version contains in-frame clones alone and is incomplete. The sample has about 250,000 clones; 70% to 90% are singletons. Sequenced sample: PBMCs or T cells enriched from blood (not recorded which). The origin of the receptors is a man younger than 35 who had recovered from COVID-19.

The rearrangement links TRBV7-9 to TRBJ2-4; 10 nucleotides match TRBD2. The CDR3 covers 16 residues. Germline CDR1 SEHNR, CDR2 FQNEAQ (reference sequence). V lost 6 bases to trimming and J lost 3 bases; unmatched junction nucleotides: 8. The CDR3: CASRGGASGSKNIQYF. DNA for the CDR3: TGTGCCAGCAGGGGAGGGGCTAGCGGGAGCAAAAACATTCAGTACTTC.

This clone has just one count. The rearrangement uses TRBV7-9 and TRBJ1-1; D may be TRBD1 (6 bases). The V end lost 2 bases, the J end lost 2 bases, and 9 bases lay between the germline ends. The germline V gene has CDR1 SEHNR and CDR2 FQNEAQ (reference sequence). The CDR3 spans 14 residues. The CDR3 is CASSLSGVNTEAFF. The CDR3 bases are TGTGCCAGCAGCTTATCAGGGGTCAACACTGAAGCTTTCTTT.

This clone is a singleton in its sample. The chain has TRBV28 and TRBJ2-2, with D perhaps TRBD1 (6 bases). The CDR3 consists of 16 residues. Germline CDR1 is MDHEN and CDR2 is SYDVKM. V lost 4 bases, J lost 6 bases, and 18 bases lay in between. Here the CDR3 reads CASSSSKEQGAGELFF. CDR3 DNA sequence: TGTGCCAGCAGTTCCTCAAAGGAACAGGGCGCCGGGGAGCTGTTTTTT. Using reference TRBV28 and TRBJ2-2 for the parts outside the CDR3, the full variable domain is DVKVTQSSRYLVKRTGEKVFLECVQDMDHENMFWYRQDPGLGLRLIYFSYDVKMKEKGDIPEGYSVSREKKERFSLILESASTNQTSMYLCASSSSKEQGAGELFFGEGSRLTVL.

The V gene is TRBV5-4, the J gene TRBJ2-5; D remains ambiguous. CDR3 length: 14 residues. Germline CDR1 is SGHNT and CDR2 is YYREEE (reference sequence). V was clipped by 0 bases and J by 2 bases, with 8 bases between them. CDR3 nucleotide sequence: TGTGCCAGCAGCTTGGGTGCAGAACAAGAGACCCAGTACTTC. Residues: CASSLGAEQETQYF.

The genes are TRBV4-2 and TRBJ1-2; D ambiguous. Germline V lookup: CDR1 LGHNA, CDR2 YNFKEQ. Trimming took off 5 bases at V and 7 bases at J, with 26 bases between the two ends. The CDR3 is 17 amino acids. CDR3 nucleotide sequence: TGTGCCAGCAGCAGCCCGGAACAAGAGTTCGGAGGTGGTGGCTACACCTTC. Translation gives CASSSPEQEFGGGGYTF.

A single count supports this clone. The rearrangement uses TRBV10-3 and TRBJ2-5, with D possibly TRBD1 on 6 matching bases. The germline V gene has CDR1 ENHRY and CDR2 SYGVKD. V lost 6 bases and J 3 bases, leaving 8 bases between the germline ends. There are 12 residues in the CDR3. The CDR3 sequence: CAIRDRKETQYF. In DNA form, the CDR3 reads TGTGCCATCAGGGACAGAAAAGAGACCCAGTACTTC.

The V and J genes are TRBV3-1 (or the pseudogene TRBV3-2) and TRBJ2-3, with TRBD1 matching 7 bases. Trimming cost V 1 base and J 5 bases; bases outside gene matches: 3. This CDR3 region has 14 residues. CDR1 and CDR2 (germline): LGHDT, YNNKEL (reference sequence). CDR3 region: CASSQGAGGDTQYF. The CDR3 DNA reads as TGTGCCAGCAGCCAAGGAGCAGGGGGAGATACGCAGTATTTT.

The V call is TRBV5-1, the J call TRBJ1-2, with no clear D. This CDR3 comprises 14 residues. Trimming took 4 bases from V and 3 from J, leaving 13 bases between them. CDR1 and CDR2 from the germline V gene are SGHRS and YFSETQ. The CDR3 nucleotides read TGCGCCAGCAGCCCCTCGGGGTTTGACTATGGCTACACCTTC. It is translated as CASSPSGFDYGYTF.

The chain carries TRBV7-9 and TRBJ2-7, with 13 bases aligning to TRBD2. The ends lost 3 bases at V and 5 bases at J; junction bases unmatched: 13. CDR1 is SEHNR, CDR2 FQNEAQ, per germline (reference sequence). The length of the CDR3 is 18 residues. For the CDR3, the DNA is TGTGCCAGCAGCTTTCTGCCTTCACTAGCGGGAGGGCCCCACGAGCAGTACTTC. It is translated as CASSFLPSLAGGPHEQYF.

J is TRBJ1-4 and V is TRBV5-4; a possible D gene is TRBD1 (5 bases). The CDR3 covers 13 residues. Trimming pared 3 bases from V and 8 bases from J, leaving 11 bases between. CDR1 and CDR2 from the germline V gene are SGHNT and YYREEE (reference sequence). CDR3 in DNA: TGTGCCAGCAGCTCCCCGGAGGGGGAAAAACTGTTTTTT. Its protein is CASSSPEGEKLFF.